These T cell receptor beta chains were read from a single sample in a study of cytomegalovirus exposure and HLA in healthy donors. Method: immunoSEQ multiplex PCR; TCRdb's copy keeps in-frame clones and lacks some. The sample lists about 170,000 clones; less than 90% were seen once. Sequenced input: PBMCs. The source is a woman aged 25 to 39 in good health and CMV-seronegative. Each CDR3 is given with its conserved first and last residue. D genes are given only for firm matches. Expanded clones get a size class; other rows say once, few or many, or leave the size out.

v_call,d_call,j_call,clone_size,cdr3_nt,cdr3_aa
TRBV9,-,TRBJ1-1,-,TGTGCCAGCAGGGGAGGGGGAGGGGAGACTTTCTTT,CASRGGGGETFF
TRBV6-1,TRBD1,TRBJ1-4,once,TGTGCCAGCAGGCCGACAGGGAAGGTTTCTGAAAAACTGTTTTTT,CASRPTGKVSEKLFF
TRBV18,TRBD1,TRBJ2-7,few,TGTGCCAGCTCACCCCCCAGGGGGAGCTCCTACGAGCAGTACTTC,CASSPPRGSSYEQYF
TRBV6-5,TRBD1,TRBJ1-2,-,TGTGCCAGCAGTTACGCACAGGGGCACATCTATGGCTACACCTTC,CASSYAQGHIYGYTF
TRBV19,-,TRBJ1-5,-,TGTGCCAGTAGCTCGGGGGAGGAGCTGAGCAATCAGCCCCAGCATTTT,CASSSGEELSNQPQHF
TRBV29-1,-,TRBJ2-2,-,TGCAGCGTTGCTTGGGGGAGGGGGACCACCGGGGAGCTGTTTTTT,CSVAWGRGTTGELFF
TRBV5-1,-,TRBJ1-5,-,TGCGCCAGCAGCTTGGGCGGGGTCGGTCAGCCCCAGCATTTT,CASSLGGVGQPQHF
TRBV7-6,-,TRBJ2-3,-,TGTGCCAGCAGCTTAAATGAGGGTATCGATACGCAGTATTTT,CASSLNEGIDTQYF
TRBV6-1,TRBD1,TRBJ1-1,-,TGTGCCAGCATGCAGGGGGGCGCTTTCTTT,CASMQGGAFF
TRBV9,-,TRBJ1-1,-,TGTGCCAGCAGCGTCGGCCAGGGCGCTGAAGCTTTCTTT,CASSVGQGAEAFF
TRBV18,-,TRBJ1-1,-,TGTGCCAGCTCACTCGTCCAGCCCACTCATCTAACTGAAGCTTTCTTT,CASSLVQPTHLTEAFF
TRBV25-1,TRBD1,TRBJ1-4,few,TGTGCCAGCAGGGACCGGACAGGGGGTAATGAAAAACTGTTTTTT,CASRDRTGGNEKLFF
TRBV19,-,TRBJ1-1,-,TGTGCCAGTAGTACGAGGACAGCCGCCACTGAAGCTTTCTTT,CASSTRTAATEAFF
TRBV9,-,TRBJ2-1,-,TGTGCCAGCAGCCCCCTAGTAGGTGACTCCTACAATGAGCAGTTCTTC,CASSPLVGDSYNEQFF
TRBV9,TRBD1,TRBJ2-5,-,TGTGCCAGCAGCGTCAGGGGGCTGGTCGGAGAGACCCAGTACTTC,CASSVRGLVGETQYF
TRBV10-3,TRBD1,TRBJ2-7,-,TGTGCCATCAGGGGACAGAGCTCCTACGAGCAGTACTTC,CAIRGQSSYEQYF
TRBV11-1,TRBD2,TRBJ2-1,-,TGTGCCAGCAGCTTAGGGCTAGCGGGGGGCGATGAGCAGTTCTTC,CASSLGLAGGDEQFF
TRBV6-6,TRBD2,TRBJ2-7,-,TGTGCCAGCATGTCTAGCGGATACTCCTACGAGCAGTACTTC,CASMSSGYSYEQYF
TRBV7-2,-,TRBJ1-2,-,TGTGCCAGCAGCTTACCGGGGGTAGGGGGCTACACCTTC,CASSLPGVGGYTF
TRBV6-1,TRBD1,TRBJ2-7,-,TGTGCCAGCAGTGCCTCGACAGGGGTTCAGTTTCAGTACTTC,CASSASTGVQFQYF
TRBV9,-,TRBJ2-4,-,TGTGCCAGCAGCGAAGGGAGGCGCAAAAACATTCAGTACTTC,CASSEGRRKNIQYF
TRBV6-5,-,TRBJ2-1,-,TGTGCCAGCAGCGACTACGTACTAGGGCGGGAGCAGTTCTTC,CASSDYVLGREQFF
TRBV19,TRBD2,TRBJ2-3,-,TGTGCCAGTTTAGGGCTAGCGGAAGATACAGATACGCAGTATTTT,CASLGLAEDTDTQYF
TRBV28,TRBD2,TRBJ2-7,-,TGTGCCAGCAGTTCACGTCCCGGGACTAGCGGGAAATCATACGAGCAGTACTTC,CASSSRPGTSGKSYEQYF
TRBV4-2,-,TRBJ2-3,-,TGTGCCAGCAGCCAAGAAGTCCGTGAGCTGGATACGCAGTATTTT,CASSQEVRELDTQYF
TRBV5-1,-,TRBJ2-5,-,TGCGCCAGCAGCAGCCGACAGACTATTCAAGAGACCCAGTACTTC,CASSSRQTIQETQYF
TRBV11-3,TRBD2,TRBJ2-7,-,TGTGCCAGCAGCTTAGAAGCGGGAGCACCCTACGAGCAGTACTTC,CASSLEAGAPYEQYF
TRBV30,TRBD1,TRBJ2-7,few,TGTGCCTGGAGGAGGGACAGGGCCTCCTACGAGCAGTACTTC,CAWRRDRASYEQYF
TRBV25-1,-,TRBJ2-1,-,TGTGCCAGCGAAAGATCCGGGATCTTCAATGAGCAGTTCTTC,CASERSGIFNEQFF
TRBV10-3,-,TRBJ1-1,-,TGTGCCATCAGTAGGAGGACGCCAAACACTGAAGCTTTCTTT,CAISRRTPNTEAFF
TRBV7-6,TRBD2,TRBJ2-1,-,TGTGCCAGCAGCTTAGCCAGCCGGCGGGGGTACAATGAGCAGTTCTTC,CASSLASRRGYNEQFF
TRBV2,-,TRBJ2-2,few,TGTGTCACCAGACAGGCGATCCCCACCGGGGAGCTGTTTTTT,CVTRQAIPTGELFF
TRBV4-1,-,TRBJ1-5,few,TGCGCCAGCAGCCAAGAAGCTGGCAATCAGCCCCAGCATTTT,CASSQEAGNQPQHF
TRBV14,TRBD2,TRBJ2-1,-,TGTGCCAGCAGCCCGACTAGCGGGGGGAGCAATGAGCAGTTCTTC,CASSPTSGGSNEQFF
TRBV28,-,TRBJ2-1,-,TGTGCCAGCAGTTCAGAGTACAATGAGCAGTTCTTC,CASSSEYNEQFF
TRBV6-5,-,TRBJ1-1,-,TGTGCCAGCAGTTACTCGACTTCCCTTCCTGAAGCTTTCTTT,CASSYSTSLPEAFF
TRBV15,-,TRBJ2-7,few,TGTGCCACCAGCCGAGGTTATGACGGCTACGAGCAGTACTTC,CATSRGYDGYEQYF
TRBV28,TRBD2,TRBJ2-1,-,TGTGCCAGCGAGAATAGCGGGGTCAATGAGCAGTTCTTC,CASENSGVNEQFF
TRBV9,TRBD1,TRBJ1-6,-,TGTGCCAGCAGCCCCCGGACAGGTTCAAATTCACCCCTCCACTTT,CASSPRTGSNSPLHF
TRBV7-7,-,TRBJ2-5,-,TGTGCCAGCAGCTTTACACCCGGGGAAGAGACCCAGTACTTC,CASSFTPGEETQYF
TRBV5-1,-,TRBJ2-5,-,TGCGCCAGCAACGGATTGGACTCCCAAGAGACCCAGTACTTC,CASNGLDSQETQYF
TRBV7-2,TRBD2,TRBJ2-1,-,TGTGCCAGCAGCTTATTTTCCTCTAGCGGGAGAATCAATGAGCAGTTCTTC,CASSLFSSSGRINEQFF
TRBV29-1,-,TRBJ1-5,-,TGCAGCGGGGGGGAGGGAACTGGTCAGCCCCAGCATTTT,CSGGEGTGQPQHF
TRBV19,TRBD2,TRBJ2-1,-,TGTGCCAGTAGTATAGATCTAGAGGGAGGGCCGTTCAATGAGCAGTTCTTC,CASSIDLEGGPFNEQFF
TRBV7-2,TRBD2,TRBJ2-5,-,TGTGCCAGCAGCGAAAACCTGGCGGGAGCGAGAGAGACCCAGTACTTC,CASSENLAGARETQYF
TRBV28,-,TRBJ2-3,-,TGTGCCAGCAGTCTCGGGGCGGGTAGCACAGATACGCAGTATTTT,CASSLGAGSTDTQYF
TRBV30,-,TRBJ2-6,once,TGTGCCTGGAGCCAAGGAGGGACTGGGGCCAACGTCCTGACTTTC,CAWSQGGTGANVLTF
TRBV11-2,TRBD2,TRBJ2-2,-,TGTGCCAGCAGCTTTTGGCTAGCGGGAGGGAACACCGGGGAGCTGTTTTTT,CASSFWLAGGNTGELFF
TRBV7-6,-,TRBJ2-7,-,TGTGCCAGCAGTGCTGGTGGAGGGACTTACGAGCAGTACTTC,CASSAGGGTYEQYF
TRBV18,TRBD1,TRBJ2-7,-,TGTGCCAGCTCACCGAGCCCGGGACAGGGAGCCGAGCAGTACTTC,CASSPSPGQGAEQYF
TRBV4-3,TRBD2,TRBJ2-3,-,TGCGCCAGCAGCCAAGGAAGACTAGCGGGGGTAGCGGAATATTTT,CASSQGRLAGVAEYF
TRBV6-5,-,TRBJ1-5,-,TGTGCCAGCAGTTCCGGGTTCAATCAGCCCCAGCATTTT,CASSSGFNQPQHF
TRBV4-1,-,TRBJ2-7,once,TGCGCCAGCAGCCAAGTTTATAGGGGGGGCCCTAGTTCCTACGAGCAGTACTTC,CASSQVYRGGPSSYEQYF
TRBV29-1,-,TRBJ1-2,-,TGCAGCGCCCGAGCGGAGGGGCGAGGCTATGGCTACACCTTC,CSARAEGRGYGYTF
TRBV15,-,TRBJ2-7,-,TGTGCCACCAGCAGAGAGACATTCCCGGGGGCGGAGCAGTACTTC,CATSRETFPGAEQYF